What follows are 32 T cell receptor beta chains derived from one specimen sequenced in a study of T cell changes during pregnancy in multiple sclerosis. Clones were read by immunoSEQ multiplex PCR, and TCRdb kept only the in-frame ones, dropping some. This sample has more than 45,000 clones; around 92% occur once, and the top ten carry approximately 0.58%. Source: CD4+ T cells from peripheral blood mononuclear cells, taken after pregnancy. These receptor sequences come from a female donor with multiple sclerosis, enrolled in a pregnancy study.

This chain links TRBV7-2 with TRBJ2-1; maybe TRBD2 (6 bases). This CDR3 has 18 residues. The germline V and J ends were trimmed by 6 bases and 7 bases, with 28 bases remaining between them. The germline CDR1 and CDR2 sequences are SGHTA and FQGNSA. CDR3 DNA sequence: TGTGCCAGCAGGCCCCGCGGCGGGGTACTAGCCGGGCATAATGAGCAGTTCTTC. This encodes CASRPRGGVLAGHNEQFF.

The chain couples TRBV5-1 to TRBJ1-1; a possible D gene is TRBD1 (5 bases). V lost 0 bases, J lost 0 bases, and 9 bases lay in between. Germline V gene data show CDR1 as SGHRS and CDR2 as YFSETQ. The CDR3 loop spans 15 amino acids. CDR3 in amino acids: CASSLVRALNTEAFF. DNA of the CDR3: TGCGCCAGCAGCTTGGTCAGGGCCTTGAACACTGAAGCTTTCTTT.

The rearrangement uses TRBV2 and TRBJ1-5; TRBD1 aligns across 7 bases. Germline loops: CDR1 SNHLY, CDR2 FYNNEI. V lost 4 bases to trimming and J lost 0 bases; unmatched junction nucleotides: 0. The CDR3 has 14 amino acids. The CDR3 reads CASSGQGSNQPQHF. CDR3 DNA sequence: TGTGCCAGCAGTGGACAGGGTAGCAATCAGCCCCAGCATTTT.

V is TRBV9 and J is TRBJ1-5; D gene ambiguous. The V end lost 3 bases, the J end lost 2 bases, and 6 bases lay between the germline ends. Germline V gene data show CDR1 as SGDLS and CDR2 as YYNGEE. The CDR3 spans 13 residues. The CDR3 sequence is CASSGQGNQPQHF. DNA for the CDR3: TGTGCCAGCAGCGGGCAAGGCAATCAGCCCCAGCATTTT.

The rearrangement links TRBV29-1 to TRBJ2-2, with 10 bases fitting TRBD1. The V gene end was trimmed by 4 bases and the J gene end by 5 bases; junction bases not matched to a gene: 10. This CDR3 spans 16 amino acids. Germline V gene sequence: CDR1 SQVTM, CDR2 ANQGSEA. In DNA form, the CDR3 reads TGCAGCGTTGTAGGGTTCGGGACAGGGGAAACCGGGGAGCTGTTTTTT. It codes for CSVVGFGTGETGELFF.

Only one count was recorded for this clone. The chain is built from TRBV11-2 and TRBJ2-7, with 14 positions matching TRBD2. V gave up 5 bases and J gave up 11 bases; unmatched junction bases: 8. The germline V gene has CDR1 SGHAT and CDR2 FQNNGV. The CDR3 sequence is 14 residues long. The CDR3 nucleotides are TGTGCCAGCAGCCCCCAGACTAGCGGGGGGGTGGAGTACTTC. Residues: CASSPQTSGGVEYF. The entire variable domain, with the rest obtained from reference TRBV11-2 and TRBJ2-7, is as follows: EAGVAQSPRYKIIEKRQSVAFWCNPISGHATLYWYQQILGQGPKLLIQFQNNGVVDDSQLPKDRFSAERLKGVDSTLKIQPAKLEDSAVYLCASSPQTSGGVEYFGPGTRLTVT.

This chain links TRBV7-6 with TRBJ2-4; 12 nucleotides line up with TRBD2. The J segment lost 6 bases and the V segment lost 1 base, leaving 10 bases of the junction unmatched. Germline V gene lookup returns CDR1 SGHVS and CDR2 FNYEAQ. The CDR3 is 18 amino acids. CDR3 sequence (DNA): TGTGCCAGCAGCTTAGGTGGACTAGCGGGGAGGGCCCCAAACATTCAGTACTTC. It encodes CASSLGGLAGRAPNIQYF.

V is TRBV7-3 and J is TRBJ2-5, with 12 bases aligning to TRBD2. Trimming removed 5 bases from V and 9 bases from J; junction bases left unmatched: 7. This CDR3 region has 14 residues. Germline V gene data show CDR1 as SGHTA and CDR2 as FQGTGA. The CDR3 nucleotides are TGTGCCAGCAGCCTGGCTAGCGGGGGGGCAGCCCAGTACTTC. Amino acids: CASSLASGGAAQYF.

This clone was seen a single time. J is TRBJ2-3 and V is TRBV7-3, with 8 bases that match TRBD2. This CDR3 has 15 residues. Germline V gene sequence: CDR1 SGHTA, CDR2 FQGTGA. V lost 5 bases, J lost 3 bases, and 7 bases stayed unmatched. The DNA of the CDR3 is TGTGCCAGCAGCATCACCGGGACTAGAACAGATACGCAGTATTTT. Protein sequence: CASSITGTRTDTQYF.

The chain combines TRBV19 with TRBJ2-6; tentative D call: TRBD1 (5 bases). This CDR3 has 13 residues. Trimming took 8 bases from V and 4 from J, leaving 9 bases between them. Germline V lookup: CDR1 LNHDA, CDR2 SQIVND (reference sequence). The CDR3 nucleotides read TGTGCCAGTCAGGGCGCCGGGGCCAACGTCCTGACTTTC. Protein: CASQGAGANVLTF.

The chain joins TRBV9 to TRBJ2-1; 9 nucleotides match TRBD2. Germline trimming cut 0 bases from V and 3 bases from J; bases unmatched to any gene: 4. There are 16 residues in the CDR3. CDR1 and CDR2 from the germline V gene are SGDLS and YYNGEE. The CDR3 is CASSVGRGGVYNEQFF. The CDR3 DNA is TGTGCCAGCAGCGTAGGACGCGGGGGGGTCTACAATGAGCAGTTCTTC. Combining the CDR3 with reference TRBV9 and TRBJ2-1 gives the whole variable domain DSGVTQTPKHLITATGQRVTLRCSPRSGDLSVYWYQQSLDQGLQFLIQYYNGEERAKGNILERFSAQQFPDLHSELNLSSLELGDSALYFCASSVGRGGVYNEQFFGPGTRLTVL.

This chain connects TRBV4-1 to TRBJ2-6, with a weak D call TRBD1 (5 bases). V dropped 1 base and J dropped 2 bases, with 12 bases sitting between them. The germline V gene encodes CDR1 MGHRA and CDR2 YSYEKL. This CDR3 comprises 17 residues. CDR3 sequence (DNA): TGCGCCAGCAGCCAAGTCTATCAGGGAACTGGGGCCAACGTCCTGACTTTC. Translating gives CASSQVYQGTGANVLTF.

The chain couples TRBV5-4 to TRBJ2-3; possibly TRBD2 for D (6 bases). This CDR3 contains 15 residues. Trimming took off 3 bases at V and 0 bases at J, with 11 bases between the two ends. The V gene's germline CDR1 is SGHNT and CDR2 YYREEE (reference sequence). The CDR3 bases are TGTGCCAGCAGCTCGGGGGAGTCTAGCACAGATACGCAGTATTTT. Amino acids: CASSSGESSTDTQYF.

This clone was recorded once. The V call is TRBV19, the J call TRBJ2-7; TRBD2 is a possible D gene (6 bases). Trimming shortened V by 6 bases and J by 3 bases, and 18 bases separated the two germline ends. The CDR3 spans 15 residues. CDR1 and CDR2 from the germline V gene are LNHDA and SQIVND (reference sequence). The CDR3 DNA sequence: TGTGCCAGTAGCCCCGGGGGACGCCATTTCTACGAGCAGTACTTC. It specifies CASSPGGRHFYEQYF.

The chain is built from TRBV5-4 and TRBJ2-3; D is perhaps TRBD1 (5 bases). V was shortened by 7 bases and J by 0 bases, with 12 bases between the two germline ends. The CDR3 is 14 amino acids. Germline V gene sequence: CDR1 SGHNT, CDR2 YYREEE (reference sequence). DNA for the CDR3: TGTGCCAGCGGATGGACATCGAGCACAGATACGCAGTATTTT. Protein: CASGWTSSTDTQYF.

The chain recombines TRBV12-5 with TRBJ1-1; tentatively, D is TRBD1 (6 bases). The germline CDR1 and CDR2 sequences are LGHNT and FRNRAP. The V gene lost 1 base and the J gene lost 1 base, with 10 bases spanning the gap. The CDR3 totals 15 residues. This chain's CDR3 is CASGLGRQANTEAFF. The CDR3, as DNA: TGTGCTAGTGGTTTGGGGAGACAGGCGAACACTGAAGCTTTCTTT. The variable domain in full, completed from reference TRBV12-5 and TRBJ1-1, reads DARVTQTPRHKVTEMGQEVTMRCQPILGHNTVFWYRQTMMQGLELLAYFRNRAPLDDSGMPKDRFSAEMPDATLATLKIQPSEPRDSAVYFCASGLGRQANTEAFFGQGTRLTVV.

The chain is built from TRBV29-1 and TRBJ1-5; D may be TRBD1 (5 bases). V was shortened by 3 bases and J by 6 bases, with 12 bases between the two germline ends. The CDR3 length is 13 residues. Germline CDR1 is SQVTM and CDR2 is ANQGSEA. The CDR3 spells CSVEAGNGQPQHF. The CDR3 nucleotides are TGCAGCGTTGAGGCAGGGAACGGTCAGCCCCAGCATTTT.

In its sample, this clone was seen a few times. V gene TRBV9 combines with J gene TRBJ1-1, with 8 bases identical to TRBD1. Germline V gene lookup returns CDR1 SGDLS and CDR2 YYNGEE. V was clipped by 4 bases and J by 0 bases; unmatched bases: 5. The CDR3 sequence is 15 residues long. CDR3 protein: CASSPRDRLNTEAFF. The CDR3 coding sequence is TGTGCCAGCAGCCCCCGGGACAGGCTGAACACTGAAGCTTTCTTT.

The V and J genes are TRBV15 and TRBJ1-5; 7 bases line up with TRBD1. Germline-derived CDR1 and CDR2 are LNHNV and YYDKDF (reference sequence). The V segment lost 3 bases and the J segment 5 bases; nucleotides outside the gene matches: 4. The CDR3 loop spans 14 amino acids. The CDR3 reads CATSRVQGDQPQHF. The CDR3 DNA is TGTGCCACCAGCAGGGTCCAGGGGGATCAGCCCCAGCATTTT.

The gene calls are TRBV7-2 and TRBJ2-3; D may be TRBD2 (6 bases). V dropped 1 base and J dropped 0 bases, with 20 bases sitting between them. CDR3 length equals 19 residues. The germline CDR1 and CDR2 sequences are SGHTA and FQGNSA. For the CDR3, the DNA is TGTGCCAGCAGCTTAGTTGGGCGGGGCCAAGTTCTTAGCACAGATACGCAGTATTTT. This encodes CASSLVGRGQVLSTDTQYF.

V gene TRBV9 combines with J gene TRBJ2-7, with a tentative D call TRBD1 (5 bases). The CDR3 runs 14 residues. Trimming took 4 bases from V and 2 from J, leaving 13 bases between them. CDR1 and CDR2 from the germline V gene are SGDLS and YYNGEE. The DNA of the CDR3 is TGTGCCAGCAGCCCCATAGGGGATACCTACGAGCAGTACTTC. It translates to CASSPIGDTYEQYF.

CDR3 sequence reads: CASSLGSGVSYEQYF. CDR3 nucleotide sequence: TGTGCCAGCAGCTTAGGGAGCGGGGTCTCCTACGAGCAGTACTTC. The chain uses TRBV7-9 and TRBJ2-7; TRBD2 matches at 7 bases. Germline loops: CDR1 SEHNR, CDR2 FQNEAQ (reference sequence). The ends lost 1 base at V and 0 bases at J; junction bases unmatched: 3. CDR3 length equals 15 residues.

The chain joins TRBV2 to TRBJ1-2; possible D gene TRBD1, 5 bases. Germline CDR1 is SNHLY and CDR2 is FYNNEI. The CDR3 is made up of 13 amino acids. The germline V and J ends were trimmed by 6 bases and 4 bases, with 12 bases remaining between them. The CDR3 loop reads CASSEQELYGYTF. CDR3 DNA sequence: TGTGCCAGCAGCGAACAGGAACTCTATGGCTACACCTTC. The complete variable domain, with remaining parts taken from reference TRBV2 and TRBJ1-2, reads EPEVTQTPSHQVTQMGQEVILRCVPISNHLYFYWYRQILGQKVEFLVSFYNNEISEKSEIFDDQFSVERPDGSNFTLKIRSTKLEDSAMYFCASSEQELYGYTFGSGTRLTVV.

The chain is built from TRBV15 and TRBJ2-7; 7 nucleotides agree with TRBD2. CDR3 length: 16 amino acids. The germline gives CDR1 LNHNV, CDR2 YYDKDF (reference sequence). Trimming at V came to 5 bases and at J to 5 bases, leaving 15 bases not matched to a gene. The CDR3 is CATSLLTGGGGHEQYF. DNA of the CDR3: TGTGCCACCAGCCTACTTACGGGCGGGGGTGGCCACGAGCAGTACTTC.

The gene calls are TRBV19 and TRBJ1-1, with 8 bases that match TRBD1. V lost 5 bases to trimming and J lost 7 bases; unmatched junction nucleotides: 9. Germline CDR1 LNHDA, CDR2 SQIVND (reference sequence). The CDR3 consists of 14 residues. CDR3 region: CASSLQTGVGEAFF. CDR3 DNA sequence: TGTGCCAGTAGTCTACAGACAGGGGTCGGTGAAGCTTTCTTT.

The CDR3 loop reads CAWSGITGGDRDTQYF. The DNA for the CDR3 is TGTGCCTGGAGTGGGATAACAGGGGGGGACCGCGATACGCAGTATTTT. The chain links TRBV30 to TRBJ2-3; a possible D gene is TRBD1 (8 bases). Trimming took 1 base from V and 6 from J, leaving 20 bases between them. Germline loops: CDR1 GTSNPN, CDR2 SVGIG (reference sequence). CDR3 length: 16 residues. Filled out from reference TRBV30 and TRBJ2-3, the complete variable domain reads SQTIHQWPATLVQPVGSPLSLECTVEGTSNPNLYWYRQAAGRGLQLLFYSVGIGQISSEVPQNLSASRPQDRQFILSSKKLLLSDSGFYLCAWSGITGGDRDTQYFGPGTRLTVL.

The chain joins TRBV7-9 to TRBJ2-5; 13 bases fit TRBD2. The V and J ends lost 4 bases and 7 bases, in that order; junction bases with no gene match: 15. The CDR3 sequence is 18 residues long. Germline CDR1 is SEHNR and CDR2 is FQNEAQ (reference sequence). CDR3 loop: CASSSTSGGRDGVRTQYF. Here the CDR3 DNA reads TGTGCCAGCAGCTCGACTAGCGGGGGGCGGGACGGGGTAAGGACCCAGTACTTC.

This chain uses TRBV27 with TRBJ2-7; unclear D gene. The CDR3 has 17 amino acids. The germline V gene has CDR1 MNHEY and CDR2 SMNVEV (reference sequence). The V and J ends lost 6 bases and 0 bases respectively, with 21 bases between them. The CDR3, as DNA: TGTGCCAGCAGCCCGTTCGCCGCAGGTTCTCTCTCCTACGAGCAGTACTTC. This codes for CASSPFAAGSLSYEQYF.

CDR3 in amino acids: CASHRWSQGPPEQYF. CDR3 bases: TGTGCCAGCCACCGGTGGAGCCAGGGGCCTCCCGAGCAGTACTTC. V usage is TRBV27 and J usage is TRBJ2-7, with D possibly TRBD1 on 6 matching bases. This CDR3 is built from 15 residues. The germline V and J ends were trimmed by 8 bases and 6 bases, with 23 bases remaining between them. Germline V gives CDR1 MNHEY, CDR2 SMNVEV (reference sequence).

V gene TRBV27 combines with J gene TRBJ1-2; D might be TRBD1 (6 bases). Germline V gene sequence: CDR1 MNHEY, CDR2 SMNVEV (reference sequence). V lost 8 bases, J lost 6 bases, and 13 bases lay in between. This CDR3 is 12 amino acids long. CDR3 DNA: TGTGCCAGCTCGACAGGAGTGGATGGCTACACCTTC. The encoded protein is CASSTGVDGYTF.

J is TRBJ2-4 and V is TRBV5-4; 11 nucleotides agree with TRBD2. Per the germline V gene, CDR1 is SGHNT and CDR2 is YYREEE (reference sequence). The length of the CDR3 is 17 residues. The ends lost 4 bases at V and 0 bases at J; junction bases unmatched: 6. CDR3 nucleotides: TGTGCCAGCAGCCGGACACTAGCGGGGGTAGCCAAAAACATTCAGTACTTC. Protein product: CASSRTLAGVAKNIQYF. Supplemented by reference TRBV5-4 and TRBJ2-4, the full variable domain reads ETGVTQSPTHLIKTRGQQVTLRCSSQSGHNTVSWYQQALGQGPQFIFQYYREEENGRGNFPPRFSGLQFPNYSSELNVNALELDDSALYLCASSRTLAGVAKNIQYFGAGTRLSVL.

The J gene is TRBJ2-3, the V gene TRBV4-1; D call uncertain. Trimming left V 0 bases short and J 0 bases short, with 13 bases between. From germline, CDR1 is MGHRA and CDR2 YSYEKL. This CDR3 is 17 amino acids long. CDR3 in amino acids: CASSQDGNSASTDTQYF. In nucleotides, the CDR3 is TGCGCCAGCAGCCAAGATGGCAACAGTGCTAGCACAGATACGCAGTATTTT.